The clone carrying this T cell receptor (beta chain) appeared a single time. Its cognate antigen is unknown. Libraries were prepared by immunoSEQ multiplex PCR; TCRdb keeps only in-frame clonotypes and omits some of them. The sample has about 150,000 clones; roughly nine tenths are singletons. This CDR3 region has 15 residues. The V gene lost 6 bases and the J gene lost 4 bases, with 19 bases spanning the gap. Looked up from germline, CDR1 is LNHDA and CDR2 is SQIVND (reference sequence). This sample was taken from a study of T cell responses to AZD1222 COVID-19 vaccine. Study findings and constraints: Unmutated variant regions are reportedly targeted by nearly half of spike-specific TCRs. Donors were mostly white British, more females; clonal diversity possibly underestimated.

The sample was peripheral blood, taken on day 0 of AZD1222 vaccination. The V and J genes are TRBV19 and TRBJ2-7; D perhaps matches TRBD1 (6 bases). The sequence was obtained from an adult in good health. This CDR3 reads CASRETGTYQYEQYF. In DNA, the CDR3 is TGTGCCAGTAGGGAAACCGGGACATACCAGTACGAGCAGTACTTC.